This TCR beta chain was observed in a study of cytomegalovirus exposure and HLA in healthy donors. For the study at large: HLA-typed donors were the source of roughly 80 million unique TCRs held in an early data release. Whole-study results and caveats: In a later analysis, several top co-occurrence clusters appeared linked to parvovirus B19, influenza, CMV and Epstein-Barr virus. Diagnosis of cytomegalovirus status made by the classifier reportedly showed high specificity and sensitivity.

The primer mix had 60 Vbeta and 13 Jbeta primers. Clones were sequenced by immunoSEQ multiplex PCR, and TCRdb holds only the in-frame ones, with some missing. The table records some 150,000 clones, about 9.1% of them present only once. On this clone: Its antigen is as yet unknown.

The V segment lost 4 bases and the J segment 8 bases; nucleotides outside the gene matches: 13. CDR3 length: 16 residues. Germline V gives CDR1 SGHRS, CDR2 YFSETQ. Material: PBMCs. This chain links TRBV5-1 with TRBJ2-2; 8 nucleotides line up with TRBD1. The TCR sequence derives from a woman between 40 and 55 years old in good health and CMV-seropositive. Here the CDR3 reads CASSPRTGLMRGELFF. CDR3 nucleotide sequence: TGCGCCAGCAGCCCACGGACAGGGCTCATGAGGGGGGAGCTGTTTTTT.